This passage covers 16 T cell receptor beta chains from one sample sequenced in a study of memory CD4+ T cells and cytomegalovirus serostatus. Method: immunoSEQ multiplex PCR; TCRdb's copy keeps in-frame clones and lacks some. The data hold about 52,000 clones, with 80% observed a single time. Single viable CD3+CD4+CD8-CD45RO+ cells were sorted as the memory CD4+ T cells. Sequencing was performed on memory CD4+ T cells from blood. The receptors were sampled from an adult in good health and CMV-seropositive.

The gene calls are TRBV18 and TRBJ2-7; D is ambiguous. The CDR3 has 13 residues. In germline, CDR1 is KGHSH, CDR2 LQKENI. V was cut by 3 bases and J by 4 bases, with 10 bases left in between. The CDR3 bases are TGTGCCAGCTCACCCGGTATGGGGTACGAGCAGTACTTC. Its translation: CASSPGMGYEQYF.

This chain uses TRBV6-1 with TRBJ1-2; D gene uncertain. The CDR3 has 11 amino acids. The V gene lost 6 bases and the J gene lost 4 bases, with 6 bases spanning the gap. Germline CDR1 is MNHNS and CDR2 is SASEGT. The CDR3 DNA reads as TGTGCCAGCAGCGGGGTCTATGGCTACACCTTC. This codes for CASSGVYGYTF.

This clone has more than one count but fewer than ten. The CDR3 coding sequence is TGTGCCAGCTTATCGGGGAACAATCAGCCCCAGCATTTT. Protein: CASLSGNNQPQHF. This chain joins TRBV18 and TRBJ1-5; D not certain. Germline CDR1 is KGHSH and CDR2 is LQKENI. This CDR3 is 13 amino acids long. The V end lost 7 bases, the J end lost 3 bases, and 10 bases lay between the germline ends.

The genes are TRBV9 and TRBJ2-7; D is undetermined. Trimming pared 0 bases from V and 1 base from J, leaving 8 bases between. Germline V gene sequence: CDR1 SGDLS, CDR2 YYNGEE. The length of the CDR3 is 14 residues. CDR3 region: CASSVDLGSYEQYF. For the CDR3, the DNA is TGTGCCAGCAGCGTAGACCTGGGTTCCTACGAGCAGTACTTC.

This rearrangement joins TRBV27 to TRBJ2-3, with a tentative D call TRBD2 (6 bases). The CDR3 length is 15 residues. Deletions cut 3 bases from V and 2 bases from J, with 12 bases between. Germline CDR1 reads MNHEY; CDR2 reads SMNVEV (reference sequence). The CDR3: CASSFYGGDTDTQYF. CDR3 nucleotide sequence: TGTGCCAGCAGTTTCTACGGAGGGGACACAGATACGCAGTATTTT.

Here the CDR3 DNA reads TGCAGTGCTAGTGACCATGCGCAGTATTTT. Encoded protein: CSASDHAQYF. This chain joins TRBV20-1 and TRBJ2-3; no definite D call. Germline V CDR1 and CDR2: DFQATT, SNEGSKA (reference sequence). The length of the CDR3 is 10 residues. Trimming took 3 bases from V and 10 from J, leaving 8 bases between them.

The CDR3 is CASSVGVSSYNEQFF. The CDR3 DNA follows: TGTGCCAGCAGCGTAGGTGTTAGCTCCTACAATGAGCAGTTCTTC. The chain uses TRBV9 and TRBJ2-1; no clear D. Trimming stripped 0 bases from V and 0 bases from J, with 7 bases between. The CDR3 has 15 residues. Germline CDR1 is SGDLS and CDR2 is YYNGEE.

The chain has TRBV11-2 and TRBJ2-5; D possibly corresponds to TRBD2 (7 bases). The germline CDR1 and CDR2 sequences are SGHAT and FQNNGV. The CDR3 runs 12 residues. Trimming pared 8 bases from V and 4 bases from J, leaving 11 bases between. This chain's CDR3 is CASLGGAETQYF. The CDR3 DNA reads as TGTGCCAGCTTAGGGGGGGCAGAGACCCAGTACTTC.

The chain uses TRBV28 and TRBJ2-1; TRBD1 might be the D (5 bases). Germline CDR1 is MDHEN and CDR2 is SYDVKM. Trimming removed 3 bases at V and 5 bases at J, with 20 bases between. This CDR3 region has 17 residues. The CDR3: CASSFHSLQANDNEQFF. The CDR3 region has the DNA TGTGCCAGCAGTTTTCACTCTCTACAGGCCAACGACAATGAGCAGTTCTTC.

This chain uses TRBV5-4 with TRBJ1-1; tentative D call: TRBD1 (5 bases). The CDR3 is made up of 16 amino acids. Trimming cost V 0 bases and J 0 bases, with 12 bases left between them. Per the germline V gene, CDR1 is SGHNT and CDR2 is YYREEE (reference sequence). The CDR3 DNA reads as TGTGCCAGCAGCTTGGGGGCAGGAGGGGTGAACACTGAAGCTTTCTTT. It is translated as CASSLGAGGVNTEAFF.

The chain uses TRBV30 and TRBJ2-5; D is possibly TRBD1 (5 bases). The J call may be mistaken, given a closer DNA end match to TRBJ2-7. CDR1 is GTSNPN and CDR2 is SVGIG in the germline V gene (reference sequence). The CDR3 is 15 amino acids. This chain's CDR3 is CAWSVRRVILGEQYF. DNA for the CDR3: TGTGCCTGGAGTGTACGCAGGGTAATATTGGGCGAGCAGTACTTC.

V is TRBV29-1 and J is TRBJ1-1; weak D call: TRBD1 (5 bases). Deletions cut 6 bases from V and 1 base from J, with 15 bases between. CDR1 and CDR2 (germline): SQVTM, ANQGSEA. This CDR3 region has 14 residues. CDR3 bases: TGCAGCGTGGCGCCCCCCGGACAGAACACTGAAGCTTTCTTT. Translating gives CSVAPPGQNTEAFF. Filled out from reference TRBV29-1 and TRBJ1-1, the complete variable domain reads SAVISQKPSRDICQRGTSLTIQCQVDSQVTMMFWYRQQPGQSLTLIATANQGSEATYESGFVIDKFPISRPNLTFSTLTVSNMSPEDSSIYLCSVAPPGQNTEAFFGQGTRLTVV.

V and J are TRBV6-5 and TRBJ1-3, with D tentatively TRBD1 (5 bases). Germline V lookup: CDR1 MNHEY, CDR2 SVGAGI. The CDR3 covers 15 residues. V was cut by 4 bases and J by 1 base, with 11 bases left in between. For the CDR3, the DNA is TGTGCCAGCAGTTCCGTCGCAGGGTCTGGAAACACCATATATTTT. Its translation: CASSSVAGSGNTIYF.

The chain combines TRBV30 with TRBJ2-3; D is uncertain. Germline V gene sequence: CDR1 GTSNPN, CDR2 SVGIG (reference sequence). The germline V and J ends were trimmed by 7 bases and 6 bases, with 14 bases remaining between them. This CDR3 comprises 12 residues. This CDR3 reads CAFSTGVDTQYF. For the CDR3, the DNA is TGTGCCTTCTCAACTGGGGTGGATACGCAGTATTTT.

The rearrangement uses TRBV15 and TRBJ2-7; D is possibly TRBD2 (5 bases). The CDR3 sequence is 15 residues long. V dropped 0 bases and J dropped 3 bases, with 12 bases sitting between them. Germline loops: CDR1 LNHNV, CDR2 YYDKDF (reference sequence). CDR3 sequence: CATSRESGNSYEQYF. Written as DNA, the CDR3 is TGTGCCACCAGCAGAGAATCCGGGAACAGCTACGAGCAGTACTTC.

The chain couples TRBV5-4 to TRBJ2-5; D ambiguous. Trimming left V 0 bases short and J 6 bases short, with 9 bases between. The CDR3 is 13 residues long. Looked up from germline, CDR1 is SGHNT and CDR2 is YYREEE (reference sequence). Here the CDR3 DNA reads TGTGCCAGCAGCTTGGGGCAGGATCAGACCCAGTACTTC. It yields the protein CASSLGQDQTQYF.